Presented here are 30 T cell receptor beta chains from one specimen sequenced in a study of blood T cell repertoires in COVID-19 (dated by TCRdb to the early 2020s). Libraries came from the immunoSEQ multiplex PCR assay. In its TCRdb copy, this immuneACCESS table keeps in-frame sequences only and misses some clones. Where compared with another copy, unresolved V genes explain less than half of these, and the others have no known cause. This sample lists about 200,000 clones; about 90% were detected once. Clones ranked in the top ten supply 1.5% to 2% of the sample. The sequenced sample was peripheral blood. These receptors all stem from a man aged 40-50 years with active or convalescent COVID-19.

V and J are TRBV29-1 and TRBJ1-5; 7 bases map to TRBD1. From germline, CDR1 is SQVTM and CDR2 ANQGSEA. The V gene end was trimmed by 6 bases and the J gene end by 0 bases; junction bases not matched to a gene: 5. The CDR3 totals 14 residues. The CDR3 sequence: CSVVTGNSNQPQHF. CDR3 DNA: TGCAGCGTAGTGACAGGGAATAGCAATCAGCCCCAGCATTTT.

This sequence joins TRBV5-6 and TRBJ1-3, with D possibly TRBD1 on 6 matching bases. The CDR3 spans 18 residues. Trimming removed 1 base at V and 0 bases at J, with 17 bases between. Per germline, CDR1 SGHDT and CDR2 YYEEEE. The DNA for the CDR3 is TGTGCCAGCAGCTTGTTATGGCAGGGGCGGCTCTCTGGAAACACCATATATTTT. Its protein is CASSLLWQGRLSGNTIYF. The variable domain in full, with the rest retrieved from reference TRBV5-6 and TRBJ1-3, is DAGVTQSPTHLIKTRGQQVTLRCSPKSGHDTVSWYQQALGQGPQFIFQYYEEEERQRGNFPDRFSGHQFPNYSSELNVNALLLGDSALYLCASSLLWQGRLSGNTIYFGEGSWLTVV.

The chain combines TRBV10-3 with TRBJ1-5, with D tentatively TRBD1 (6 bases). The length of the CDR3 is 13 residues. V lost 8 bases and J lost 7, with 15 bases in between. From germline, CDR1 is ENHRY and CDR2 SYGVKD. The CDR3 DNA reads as TGTGCCATCGCTGCGTGGCAGGGGCAGCCCCAGCATTTT. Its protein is CAIAAWQGQPQHF.

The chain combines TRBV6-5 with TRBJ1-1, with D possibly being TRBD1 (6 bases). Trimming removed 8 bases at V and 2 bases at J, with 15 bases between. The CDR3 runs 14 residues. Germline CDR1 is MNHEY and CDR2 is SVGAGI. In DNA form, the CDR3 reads TGTGCCAGCTCTCAGGGGATACTAAACACTGAAGCTTTCTTT. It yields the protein CASSQGILNTEAFF.

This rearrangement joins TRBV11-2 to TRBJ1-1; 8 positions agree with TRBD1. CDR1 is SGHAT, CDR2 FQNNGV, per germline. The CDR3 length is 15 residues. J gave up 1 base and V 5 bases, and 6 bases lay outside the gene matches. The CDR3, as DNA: TGTGCCAGCAGCCCTAGGACAGGGACGAACACTGAAGCTTTCTTT. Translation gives CASSPRTGTNTEAFF.

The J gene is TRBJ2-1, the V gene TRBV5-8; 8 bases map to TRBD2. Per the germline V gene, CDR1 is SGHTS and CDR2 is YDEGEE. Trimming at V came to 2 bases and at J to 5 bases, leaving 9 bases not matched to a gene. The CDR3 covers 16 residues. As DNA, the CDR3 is TGTGCCAGCAGCTTTATCGGGACTAGGAGCCACAATGAGCAGTTCTTC. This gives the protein CASSFIGTRSHNEQFF.

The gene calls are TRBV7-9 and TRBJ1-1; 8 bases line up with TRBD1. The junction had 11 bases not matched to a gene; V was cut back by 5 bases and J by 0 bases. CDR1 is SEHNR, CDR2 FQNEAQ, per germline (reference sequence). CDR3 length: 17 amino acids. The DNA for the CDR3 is TGTGCCAGCAGCCGGGGACCGGGACAGGATTTGAACACTGAAGCTTTCTTT. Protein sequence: CASSRGPGQDLNTEAFF.

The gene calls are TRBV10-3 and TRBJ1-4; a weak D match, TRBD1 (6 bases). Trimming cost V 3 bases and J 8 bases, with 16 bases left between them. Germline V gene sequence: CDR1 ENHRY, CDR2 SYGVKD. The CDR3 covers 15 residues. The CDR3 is CAISDSDRHGEKLFF. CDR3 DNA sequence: TGTGCCATCAGTGATTCCGACAGGCACGGGGAAAAACTGTTTTTT.

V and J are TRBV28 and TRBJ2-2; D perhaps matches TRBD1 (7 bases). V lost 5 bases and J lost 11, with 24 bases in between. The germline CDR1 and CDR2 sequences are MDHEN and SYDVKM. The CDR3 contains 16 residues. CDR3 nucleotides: TGTGCCAGCAGTCTCAACCCCAACGGGGGACAGTCCGAGCTGTTTTTT. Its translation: CASSLNPNGGQSELFF.

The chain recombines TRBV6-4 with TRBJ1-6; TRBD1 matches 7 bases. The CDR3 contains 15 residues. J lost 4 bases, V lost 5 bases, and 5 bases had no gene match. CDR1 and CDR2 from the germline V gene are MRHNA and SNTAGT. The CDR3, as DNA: TGTGCCAGCAGTCCCGGACAGGCGTATAATTCACCCCTCCACTTT. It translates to CASSPGQAYNSPLHF.

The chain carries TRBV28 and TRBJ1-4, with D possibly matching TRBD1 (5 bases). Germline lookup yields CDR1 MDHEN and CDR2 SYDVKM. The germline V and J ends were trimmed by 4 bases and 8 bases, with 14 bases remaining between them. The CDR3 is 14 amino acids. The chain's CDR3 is CASSSGLGEEKLFF. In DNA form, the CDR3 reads TGTGCCAGCAGTTCGGGACTTGGGGAGGAAAAACTGTTTTTT. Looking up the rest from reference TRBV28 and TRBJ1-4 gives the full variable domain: DVKVTQSSRYLVKRTGEKVFLECVQDMDHENMFWYRQDPGLGLRLIYFSYDVKMKEKGDIPEGYSVSREKKERFSLILESASTNQTSMYLCASSSGLGEEKLFFGSGTQLSVL.

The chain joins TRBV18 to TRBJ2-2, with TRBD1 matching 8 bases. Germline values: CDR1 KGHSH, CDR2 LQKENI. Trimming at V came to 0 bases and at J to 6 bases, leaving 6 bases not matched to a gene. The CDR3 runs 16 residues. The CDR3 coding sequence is TGTGCCAGCTCACCACCGTTAGTGACAGGGGCCGGGGAGCTGTTTTTT. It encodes CASSPPLVTGAGELFF.

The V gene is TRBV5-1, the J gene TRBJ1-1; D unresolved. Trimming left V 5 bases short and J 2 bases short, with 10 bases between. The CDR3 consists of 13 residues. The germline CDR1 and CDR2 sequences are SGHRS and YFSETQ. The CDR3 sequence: CASSRDINTEAFF. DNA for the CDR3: TGCGCCAGCAGTCGTGACATAAACACTGAAGCTTTCTTT.

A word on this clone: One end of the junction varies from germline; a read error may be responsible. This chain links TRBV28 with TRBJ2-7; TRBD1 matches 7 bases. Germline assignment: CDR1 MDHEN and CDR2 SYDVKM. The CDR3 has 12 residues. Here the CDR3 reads CASSLYRQGNTF. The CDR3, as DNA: TGTGCCAGCAGTTTATACCGACAGGGAAACACCTTC.

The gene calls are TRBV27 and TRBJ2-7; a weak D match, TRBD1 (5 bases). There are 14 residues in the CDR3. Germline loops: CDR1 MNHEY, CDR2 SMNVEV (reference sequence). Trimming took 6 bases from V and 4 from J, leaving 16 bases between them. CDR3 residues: CASRADSARYEQYF. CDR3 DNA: TGTGCCAGCAGGGCTGACAGCGCCCGTTACGAGCAGTACTTC.

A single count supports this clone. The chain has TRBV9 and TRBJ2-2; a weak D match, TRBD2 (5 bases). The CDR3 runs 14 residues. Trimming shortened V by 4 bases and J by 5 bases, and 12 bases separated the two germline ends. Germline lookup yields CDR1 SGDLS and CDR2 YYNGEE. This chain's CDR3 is CASSPPGGTGELFF. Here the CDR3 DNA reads TGTGCCAGCAGCCCTCCCGGAGGAACCGGGGAGCTGTTTTTT. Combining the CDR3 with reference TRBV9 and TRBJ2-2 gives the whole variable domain DSGVTQTPKHLITATGQRVTLRCSPRSGDLSVYWYQQSLDQGLQFLIQYYNGEERAKGNILERFSAQQFPDLHSELNLSSLELGDSALYFCASSPPGGTGELFFGEGSRLTVL.

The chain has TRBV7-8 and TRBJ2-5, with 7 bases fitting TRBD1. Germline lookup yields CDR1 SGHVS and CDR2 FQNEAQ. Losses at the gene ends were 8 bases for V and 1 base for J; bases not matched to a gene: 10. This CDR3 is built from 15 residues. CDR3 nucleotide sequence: TGTGCCAGCTCCAGGGGGTCAGGGATCCAAGAGACCCAGTACTTC. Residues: CASSRGSGIQETQYF.

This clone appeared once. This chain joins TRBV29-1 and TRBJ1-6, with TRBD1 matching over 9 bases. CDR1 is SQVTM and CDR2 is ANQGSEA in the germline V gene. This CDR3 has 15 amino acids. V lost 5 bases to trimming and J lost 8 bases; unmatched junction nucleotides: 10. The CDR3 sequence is CSVQTGGYEDSPLHF. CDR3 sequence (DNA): TGCAGCGTTCAAACAGGGGGCTATGAAGATTCACCCCTCCACTTT.

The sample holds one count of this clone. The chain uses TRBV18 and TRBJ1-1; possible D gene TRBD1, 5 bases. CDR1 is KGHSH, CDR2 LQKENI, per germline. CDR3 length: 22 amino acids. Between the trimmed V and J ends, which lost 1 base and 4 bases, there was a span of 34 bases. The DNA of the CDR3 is TGTGCCAGCTCACCACTCCGAGTAGGGGCTTCGGGGGTCCCAAGGTATAGCACTGAAGCTTTCTTT. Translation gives CASSPLRVGASGVPRYSTEAFF.

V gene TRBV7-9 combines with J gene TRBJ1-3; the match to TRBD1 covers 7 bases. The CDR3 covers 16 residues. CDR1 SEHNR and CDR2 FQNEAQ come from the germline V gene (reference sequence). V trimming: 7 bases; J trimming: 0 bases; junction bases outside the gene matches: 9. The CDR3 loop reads CASNVKGTDSGNTIYF. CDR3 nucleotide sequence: TGTGCCAGCAACGTTAAGGGGACAGACTCTGGAAACACCATATATTTT.

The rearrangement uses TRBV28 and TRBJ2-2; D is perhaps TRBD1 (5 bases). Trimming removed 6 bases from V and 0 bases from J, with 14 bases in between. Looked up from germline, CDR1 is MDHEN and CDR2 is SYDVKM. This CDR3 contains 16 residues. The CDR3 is CASSPRTTANTGELFF. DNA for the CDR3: TGTGCCAGCAGCCCTCGGACAACTGCGAACACCGGGGAGCTGTTTTTT.

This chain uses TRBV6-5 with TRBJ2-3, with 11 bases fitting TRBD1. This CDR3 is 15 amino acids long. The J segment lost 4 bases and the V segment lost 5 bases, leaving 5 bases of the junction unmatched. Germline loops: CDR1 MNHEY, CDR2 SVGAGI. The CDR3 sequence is CASSRDRGVADTQYF. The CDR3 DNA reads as TGTGCCAGCAGTAGGGACAGGGGGGTCGCAGATACGCAGTATTTT.

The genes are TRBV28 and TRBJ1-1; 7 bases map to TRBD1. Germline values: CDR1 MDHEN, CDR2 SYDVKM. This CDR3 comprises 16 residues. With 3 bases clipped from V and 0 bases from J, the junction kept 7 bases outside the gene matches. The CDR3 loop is CASSFSRDRLNTEAFF. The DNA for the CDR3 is TGTGCCAGCAGTTTTTCTCGGGACAGATTGAACACTGAAGCTTTCTTT.

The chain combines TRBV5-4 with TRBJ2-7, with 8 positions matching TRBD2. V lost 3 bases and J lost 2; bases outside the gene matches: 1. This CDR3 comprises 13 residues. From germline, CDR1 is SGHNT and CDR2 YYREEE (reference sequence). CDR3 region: CASSSGGAYEQYF. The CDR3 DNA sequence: TGTGCCAGCAGCTCGGGGGGGGCCTACGAGCAGTACTTC. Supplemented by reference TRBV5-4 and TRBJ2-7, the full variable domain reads ETGVTQSPTHLIKTRGQQVTLRCSSQSGHNTVSWYQQALGQGPQFIFQYYREEENGRGNFPPRFSGLQFPNYSSELNVNALELDDSALYLCASSSGGAYEQYFGPGTRLTVT.

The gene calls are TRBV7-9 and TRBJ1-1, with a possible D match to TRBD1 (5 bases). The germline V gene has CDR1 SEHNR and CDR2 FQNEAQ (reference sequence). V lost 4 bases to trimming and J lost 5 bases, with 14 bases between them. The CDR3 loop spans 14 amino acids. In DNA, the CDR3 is TGTGCCAGCAGCTCGACCGGGGGATGGACTGAAGCTTTCTTT. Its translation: CASSSTGGWTEAFF.

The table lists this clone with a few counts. CDR3 sequence reads: CASSPLGQGGNYGYTF. Written as DNA, the CDR3 is TGCGCCAGCAGCCCCCTGGGACAGGGGGGTAACTATGGCTACACCTTC. This chain joins TRBV5-1 and TRBJ1-2; 11 nucleotides agree with TRBD1. The CDR3 contains 16 residues. The ends lost 4 bases at V and 1 base at J; junction bases unmatched: 6. The germline V gene has CDR1 SGHRS and CDR2 YFSETQ.

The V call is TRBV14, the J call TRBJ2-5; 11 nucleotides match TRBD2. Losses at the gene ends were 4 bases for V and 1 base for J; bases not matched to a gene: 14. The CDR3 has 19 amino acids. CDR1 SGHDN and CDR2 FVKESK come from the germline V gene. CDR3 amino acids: CASSRSPYLAGGLQETQYF. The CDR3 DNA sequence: TGTGCCAGCAGCCGTTCCCCCTACCTAGCGGGGGGACTCCAAGAGACCCAGTACTTC.

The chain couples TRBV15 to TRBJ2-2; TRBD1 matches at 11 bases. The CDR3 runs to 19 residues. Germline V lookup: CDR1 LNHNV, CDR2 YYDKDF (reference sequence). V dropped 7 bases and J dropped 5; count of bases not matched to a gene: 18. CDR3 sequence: CATKHSGVGQGARTGELFF. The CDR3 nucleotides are TGTGCCACCAAGCATAGTGGGGTTGGACAGGGGGCTCGGACCGGGGAGCTGTTTTTT.

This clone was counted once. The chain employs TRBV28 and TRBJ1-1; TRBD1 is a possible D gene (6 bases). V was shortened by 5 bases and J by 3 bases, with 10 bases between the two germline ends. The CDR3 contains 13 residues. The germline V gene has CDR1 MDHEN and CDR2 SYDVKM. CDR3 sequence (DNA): TGTGCCAGCAGTCTCGGGACATACACTGAAGCTTTCTTT. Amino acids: CASSLGTYTEAFF.

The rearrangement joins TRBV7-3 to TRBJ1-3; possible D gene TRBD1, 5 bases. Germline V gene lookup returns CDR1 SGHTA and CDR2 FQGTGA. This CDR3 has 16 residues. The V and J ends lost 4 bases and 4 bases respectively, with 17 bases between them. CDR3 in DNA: TGTGCCAGCAGCTCACTGGCCGGGGGATCAGGAAACACCATATATTTT. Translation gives CASSSLAGGSGNTIYF.